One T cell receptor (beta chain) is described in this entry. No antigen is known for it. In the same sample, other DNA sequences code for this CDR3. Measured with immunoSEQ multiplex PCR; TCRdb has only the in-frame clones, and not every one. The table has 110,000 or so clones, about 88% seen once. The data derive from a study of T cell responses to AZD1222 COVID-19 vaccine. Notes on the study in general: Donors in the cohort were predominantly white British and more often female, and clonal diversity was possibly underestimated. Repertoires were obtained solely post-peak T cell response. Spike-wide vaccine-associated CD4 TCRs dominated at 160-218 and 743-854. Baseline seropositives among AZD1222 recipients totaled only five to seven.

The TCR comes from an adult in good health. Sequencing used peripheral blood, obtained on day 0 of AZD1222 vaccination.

As DNA, the CDR3 is TGTGCCAGCAGCTTGGACGGGGCCGGCACAGATACGCAGTATTTT. Protein: CASSLDGAGTDTQYF. This chain uses TRBV5-4 with TRBJ2-3; D is possibly TRBD1 or TRBD2 (5 bases each). V shed 0 bases and J shed 1 base, with 9 bases lying between them. The CDR3 has 15 amino acids. The germline V gene has CDR1 SGHNT and CDR2 YYREEE (reference sequence).